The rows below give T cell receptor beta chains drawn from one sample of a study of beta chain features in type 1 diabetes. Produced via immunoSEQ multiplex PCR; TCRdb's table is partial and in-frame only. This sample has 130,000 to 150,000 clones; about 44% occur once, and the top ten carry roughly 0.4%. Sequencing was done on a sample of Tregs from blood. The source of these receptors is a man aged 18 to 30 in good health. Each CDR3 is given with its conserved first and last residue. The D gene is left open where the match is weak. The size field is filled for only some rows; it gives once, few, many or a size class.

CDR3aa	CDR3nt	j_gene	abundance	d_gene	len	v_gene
CASSLATSGAYEQYF	TGTGCCAGCAGCTTAGCGACTAGCGGGGCGTACGAGCAGTACTTC	TRBJ2-7	-	TRBD2	15	TRBV7-2
CASSPGTGSIYEQYF	TGTGCCAGCTCACCCGGGACAGGGAGTATCTACGAGCAGTACTTC	TRBJ2-7	once	TRBD1	15	TRBV18
CASSFDRRNTEAFF	TGTGCCAGCAGCTTCGACAGGCGGAACACTGAAGCTTTCTTT	TRBJ1-1	-	-	14	TRBV5-5
CASSLTAGGPYNEQFF	TGTGCCAGCAGCTTAACAGCGGGGGGGCCTTACAATGAGCAGTTCTTC	TRBJ2-1	-	TRBD2	16	TRBV7-3
CASKGSLRGQTTGELFF	TGTGCCAGCAAAGGCTCCCTTCGGGGACAGACTACCGGGGAGCTGTTTTTT	TRBJ2-2	once	TRBD1	17	TRBV2
CASSSISSYEQYF	TGTGCCAGCAGCTCAATTAGCTCCTACGAGCAGTACTTC	TRBJ2-7	-	-	13	TRBV27
CASSMSTGGREKLFF	TGTGCCAGTAGTATGTCGACAGGGGGACGGGAAAAACTGTTTTTT	TRBJ1-4	-	TRBD1	15	TRBV19
CASSLAGGQASYF	TGTGCCAGCAGCTTAGCGGGCGGACAAGCGTCGTACTTC	TRBJ2-7	-	-	13	TRBV7-9
CASSSGLAGHLDTQYF	TGTGCCAGCAGCTCGGGACTAGCGGGACATCTCGATACGCAGTATTTT	TRBJ2-3	few	TRBD2	16	TRBV4-2
CASSQGGISYEQYF	TGCGCCAGCAGCCAAGGGGGCATCTCCTACGAGCAGTACTTC	TRBJ2-7	-	TRBD1	14	TRBV5-1
CASSTGTSGGAGEQFF	TGTGCCAGCAGTACCGGGACTAGCGGGGGGGCCGGTGAGCAGTTCTTC	TRBJ2-1	-	TRBD2	16	TRBV27
CASTIGGGSYEQYF	TGTGCCAGCACCATTGGGGGGGGCTCCTACGAGCAGTACTTC	TRBJ2-7	few	TRBD2	14	TRBV7-9
CASSLAGLAGSYEQYF	TGTGCCAGCAGTTTAGCCGGACTAGCGGGCTCCTACGAGCAGTACTTC	TRBJ2-7	-	TRBD2	16	TRBV27
CASSYSRQRNNEQFF	TGTGCCAGCAGTTACTCTAGACAGAGAAACAATGAGCAGTTCTTC	TRBJ2-1	few	-	15	TRBV6-5
CASSEWALNTEAFF	TGCGCCAGCAGTGAGTGGGCTTTGAACACTGAAGCTTTCTTT	TRBJ1-1	-	-	14	TRBV10-2
CASSPRQGAISGANVLTF	TGCGCCAGCAGCCCCAGACAGGGGGCAATCTCTGGGGCCAACGTCCTGACTTTC	TRBJ2-6	-	TRBD1	18	TRBV4-3
CAISDYRGLAGRNWDNEQFF	TGTGCCATCAGTGATTACCGGGGACTAGCGGGCAGGAATTGGGACAATGAGCAGTTCTTC	TRBJ2-1	few	TRBD2	20	TRBV10-3
CSVGSGIEQYF	TGCAGCGTGGGTTCGGGGATCGAGCAGTACTTC	TRBJ2-7	-	-	11	TRBV29-1
CASSAYLRDNYGYTF	TGTGCCAGCAGTGCCTACCTCAGGGATAACTATGGCTACACCTTC	TRBJ1-2	-	-	15	TRBV28
CASSSQLSGVDGYTF	TGTGCCAGCAGCTCTCAATTATCGGGGGTCGATGGCTACACCTTC	TRBJ1-2	-	-	15	TRBV11-2
CASQRGGNTEAFF	TGTGCCAGCCAAAGGGGGGGGAACACTGAAGCTTTCTTT	TRBJ1-1	-	-	13	TRBV28
CASTARTAEYTF	TGTGCCAGCACTGCCCGGACAGCGGAATACACCTTC	TRBJ1-2	few	-	12	TRBV18
CAMSFGSHSGYTF	TGTGCCATGAGCTTTGGGAGCCATTCAGGCTACACCTTC	TRBJ1-2	-	-	13	TRBV10-3
CASSRSTRTEAFF	TGTGCCAGTAGCCGCTCAACTAGGACCGAAGCTTTCTTT	TRBJ1-1	once	-	13	TRBV19
CASSPRASNYGYTF	TGTGCCAGCAGTCCCAGGGCGTCTAACTATGGCTACACCTTC	TRBJ1-2	-	-	14	TRBV27
CASSEYSQGYTGELFF	TGTGCCAGCAGTGAATATAGCCAGGGGTATACCGGGGAGCTGTTTTTT	TRBJ2-2	-	-	16	TRBV25-1
CATQGGDEQYF	TGTGCCACACAGGGTGGGGACGAGCAGTACTTC	TRBJ2-7	once	-	11	TRBV6-1
CASRILTGGNTEAFF	TGTGCCAGCAGAATCCTGACAGGGGGGAACACTGAAGCTTTCTTT	TRBJ1-1	few	TRBD1	15	TRBV2
CASSQSGGPGGPQHF	TGTGCCAGCAGCCAGAGCGGGGGTCCCGGGGGGCCCCAGCATTTT	TRBJ1-5	-	-	15	TRBV6-5
CASSVGSGGYGYTF	TGTGCCAGCAGCGTAGGTTCAGGGGGCTATGGCTACACCTTC	TRBJ1-2	-	TRBD1	14	TRBV9
CASSLAGGRAVQYF	TGTGCCAGCAGCTTGGCCGGCGGGAGGGCCGTGCAGTACTTC	TRBJ2-7	-	TRBD2	14	TRBV5-4
CSAGTTSPLHF	TGCAGTGCTGGGACTACTTCACCCCTCCACTTT	TRBJ1-6	-	-	11	TRBV20-1
CASRGTAISYEQYF	TGTGCCAGCAGAGGGACAGCGATCTCCTACGAGCAGTACTTC	TRBJ2-7	-	TRBD1	14	TRBV7-2
CAWSVDRGNSPLHF	TGTGCCTGGAGTGTCGACAGGGGAAATTCACCCCTCCACTTT	TRBJ1-6	-	TRBD1	14	TRBV30
CSASTGTGAFF	TGCAGTGCTAGCACCGGGACAGGAGCTTTCTTT	TRBJ1-1	-	TRBD1	11	TRBV20-1
CASSHRGSGGEKLFF	TGTGCCAGCAGCCACAGGGGCTCCGGCGGTGAAAAACTGTTTTTT	TRBJ1-4	-	TRBD1	15	TRBV7-8
CASGMGTGIYEQYF	TGTGCCAGTGGGATGGGGACAGGGATCTACGAGCAGTACTTC	TRBJ2-7	-	TRBD1	14	TRBV19
CASSLGDRSDEQYF	TGCGCCAGCAGCTTGGGGGACAGATCTGACGAGCAGTACTTC	TRBJ2-7	-	TRBD1	14	TRBV5-1
CASSRGQSQPQHF	TGTGCCAGTAGCAGGGGGCAAAGTCAGCCCCAGCATTTT	TRBJ1-5	-	TRBD1	13	TRBV19
CASSIRGGLGAGELFF	TGTGCCAGTAGTATCCGAGGAGGACTAGGGGCCGGGGAGCTGTTTTTT	TRBJ2-2	few	TRBD2	16	TRBV19
CASSNLYEQYF	TGTGCCAGCAGCAATCTTTACGAGCAGTACTTC	TRBJ2-7	-	-	11	TRBV9
CASSLARTSGNYNEQFF	TGCGCCAGCAGCTTGGCCAGGACTAGCGGAAATTACAATGAGCAGTTCTTC	TRBJ2-1	once	TRBD2	17	TRBV5-1
CASSPGTGLPQHF	TGTGCCAGCAGCCCTGGGACAGGGCTACCCCAGCATTTT	TRBJ1-5	-	TRBD1	13	TRBV7-6
CAWIRAGNTGELFF	TGTGCCTGGATCCGAGCGGGGAACACCGGGGAGCTGTTTTTT	TRBJ2-2	-	-	14	TRBV30
CASSPGLAGGRVGGELFF	TGTGCCAGCAGTCCAGGACTAGCGGGAGGAAGGGTGGGCGGGGAGCTGTTTTTT	TRBJ2-2	once	TRBD2	18	TRBV27
CAWSPGTLGRGETQYF	TGTGCCTGGAGCCCCGGGACGCTTGGGCGGGGAGAGACCCAGTACTTC	TRBJ2-5	-	-	16	TRBV30
CASSLAFGAGVNTEAFF	TGTGCCAGCAGCTTAGCGTTCGGGGCAGGGGTGAACACTGAAGCTTTCTTT	TRBJ1-1	few	-	17	TRBV7-8
CASSQGTGRTSLYEQYF	TGTGCCAGCTCCCAAGGGACAGGTAGGACCTCACTCTACGAGCAGTACTTC	TRBJ2-7	few	TRBD1	17	TRBV18
CASSSGHPTDTQYF	TGTGCCAGCAGCTCTGGACACCCCACAGATACGCAGTATTTT	TRBJ2-3	-	-	14	TRBV7-2
CASRTTGGNYGYTF	TGTGCCAGCAGAACTACAGGGGGTAACTATGGCTACACCTTC	TRBJ1-2	-	TRBD1	14	TRBV27